This T cell receptor beta chain was found in a study of response to subunit inactivated influenza vaccine. The CDR3 has 13 residues. Germline V gene sequence: CDR1 SGHTA, CDR2 FQGNSA. The trim removed 3 bases at V and 8 bases at J, leaving 4 bases unmatched. TCRdb re-derived calls from the RT-PCR reads in MiXCR, one entry per CDR3 protein. This table has roughly 500,000 distinct CDR3 sequences, about 25% appearing once. The chain employs TRBV7-2 and TRBJ2-1, with 7 bases aligning to TRBD2. The clonotype was recovered from a man aged 50 to 60 who received an inactivated influenza vaccine. Sample: CD4+ T cells sorted from PBMCs, taken 5 to 6 days after vaccination. CDR3 protein: CASSFASGYEQFF. The CDR3 coding sequence is TGTGCCAGCAGCTTCGCTAGCGGTTATGAGCAGTTCTTC.